This T cell receptor (beta chain) came from a study of blood T cell repertoires in COVID-19. Study background: PBMCs, B-cell-depleted T cells, or T cells provided the cDNA or gDNA that made up the material.

The ends were cut back, 3 bases at V and 7 bases at J, with 11 bases in the middle. The CDR3 spans 14 residues. In germline, CDR1 is SGHRS, CDR2 YFSETQ. Cohort 3 recovery required two negative PCRs, clearance, or symptom resolution. Original handling: Amplification from reference gene primers served as the basis for estimated nucleated cell counts. The method was immunoSEQ multiplex PCR; TCRdb's version includes in-frame clones alone and lacks a portion of them. Clonal size and the V and J genes are those of that table, whereas D and trimming came from the DNA. The table includes about 310,000 clones, around 90% detected once. The table lists this clone with a count of one.

The source material was PBMCs or T cells enriched from blood (not recorded which). V usage is TRBV5-1 and J usage is TRBJ1-6; no reliable D call. This receptor was identified in a young woman who had recovered from COVID-19. The CDR3 spells CASSSGGRNSPLHF. In DNA form, the CDR3 reads TGCGCCAGCAGCTCCGGCGGGAGGAATTCACCCCTCCACTTT.